These 25 T cell receptor beta chains came from one sample sequenced in a study of technical replicates of blood from a handful of donors. Sequencing used immunoSEQ multiplex PCR; TCRdb keeps in-frame clones, though not all of them. Among about 82,000 clones listed, over 90% were seen once. The sample comprised T cells isolated from PBMCs. The receptor source for this set is a human donor in good health.

This clone was counted a single time. The chain is built from TRBV6-6 and TRBJ2-2; D is unclear. Germline V gene lookup returns CDR1 MNHNY and CDR2 SVGAGI (reference sequence). The CDR3 loop spans 13 amino acids. Trimming shortened V by 2 bases and J by 5 bases, and 6 bases separated the two germline ends. The CDR3 nucleotides are TGTGCCAGCAGTTACGGCGGAACCGGGGAGCTGTTTTTT. This gives the protein CASSYGGTGELFF.

This clone has just one count. The chain joins TRBV25-1 to TRBJ2-7; perhaps TRBD1 as D (6 bases). Germline CDR1 is MGHDK and CDR2 is SYGVNS. This CDR3 region has 13 residues. Trimming shortened V by 6 bases and J by 0 bases, and 9 bases separated the two germline ends. CDR3 DNA: TGTGCCAGCAGAGAGGACAGCTCCTACGAGCAGTACTTC. This translates into CASREDSSYEQYF.

The chain joins TRBV18 to TRBJ2-1; TRBD2 agrees at 10 bases. This CDR3 is built from 14 residues. Germline V gene lookup returns CDR1 KGHSH and CDR2 LQKENI. The J segment lost 8 bases and the V segment lost 6 bases, leaving 7 bases of the junction unmatched. The CDR3 reads CASSRLAGEDEQFF. The CDR3 DNA reads TGTGCCAGCTCCCGACTAGCGGGTGAGGATGAGCAGTTCTTC.

This sequence joins TRBV7-9 and TRBJ1-1; 7 positions match TRBD1. This CDR3 contains 18 residues. Trimming removed 1 base from V and 3 bases from J; junction bases left unmatched: 14. Germline CDR1 SEHNR, CDR2 FQNEAQ (reference sequence). The CDR3 reads CASSLGQGLLRSHTEAFF. As DNA, the CDR3 is TGTGCCAGCAGCTTAGGACAGGGATTGTTGAGAAGTCACACTGAAGCTTTCTTT.

The chain recombines TRBV15 with TRBJ1-1, with D maybe TRBD1 (5 bases). This CDR3 contains 14 residues. The germline V gene has CDR1 LNHNV and CDR2 YYDKDF (reference sequence). V was cut by 0 bases and J by 7 bases, with 12 bases left in between. Written as DNA, the CDR3 is TGTGCCACCAGCAGAGATCGGGGGACCTATGAAGCTTTCTTT. Encoded protein: CATSRDRGTYEAFF. The variable domain in full, completed from reference TRBV15 and TRBJ1-1, reads DAMVIQNPRYQVTQFGKPVTLSCSQTLNHNVMYWYQQKSSQAPKLLFHYYDKDFNNEADTPDNFQSRRPNTSFCFLDIRSPGLGDTAMYLCATSRDRGTYEAFFGQGTRLTVV.

The table lists this clone with a count of one. The chain joins TRBV4-2 to TRBJ1-2, with 7 bases identical to TRBD1. V lost 4 bases and J lost 4; bases outside the gene matches: 12. The CDR3 totals 16 residues. The germline V gene encodes CDR1 LGHNA and CDR2 YNFKEQ. DNA for the CDR3: TGTGCCAGCAGCCCCATCGGGACAGCCTCTTCCTATGGCTACACCTTC. Its protein product is CASSPIGTASSYGYTF.

V and J are TRBV5-6 and TRBJ1-5; a possible D gene is TRBD1 (5 bases). The CDR3 spans 15 residues. Germline V CDR1 and CDR2: SGHDT, YYEEEE. V was clipped by 7 bases and J by 1 base, with 15 bases between them. CDR3 loop: CASSNSRVSNQPQHF. The CDR3, as DNA: TGTGCCAGCTCCAATTCCAGGGTCAGCAATCAGCCCCAGCATTTT.

The chain carries TRBV19 and TRBJ2-7; 11 nucleotides line up with TRBD1. V shed 2 bases, J shed 0 bases, and the junction held 18 bases outside the gene matches. This CDR3 region has 21 residues. CDR1 is LNHDA and CDR2 is SQIVND in the germline V gene (reference sequence). The CDR3 spells CASSISGGGGQGAPSSYEQYF. The CDR3, as DNA: TGTGCCAGTAGTATAAGCGGGGGAGGAGGACAGGGGGCCCCTAGCTCCTACGAGCAGTACTTC.

In this sample, this clone turned up a few times. CDR3 amino acids: CASSLLLGANEQFF. CDR3 DNA: TGTGCCAGCAGCTTGCTTCTGGGGGCCAATGAGCAGTTCTTC. This rearrangement joins TRBV5-4 to TRBJ2-1; D possibly corresponds to TRBD1 (6 bases). The germline gives CDR1 SGHNT, CDR2 YYREEE (reference sequence). V gave up 1 base and J gave up 6 bases, with 11 bases separating them. CDR3 length: 14 amino acids.

The J gene is TRBJ2-1, the V gene TRBV5-1; D is possibly TRBD1 (5 bases). The CDR3 covers 16 residues. From germline, CDR1 is SGHRS and CDR2 YFSETQ. V lost 4 bases, J lost 2 bases, and 16 bases lay in between. The CDR3 sequence: CASSDIDRIPYNEQFF. The CDR3 region has the DNA TGCGCCAGCAGCGATATTGACAGAATCCCCTACAATGAGCAGTTCTTC.

The gene calls are TRBV5-6 and TRBJ2-7; TRBD2 agrees at 11 bases. Germline trimming cut 4 bases from V and 3 bases from J; bases unmatched to any gene: 3. This CDR3 is built from 14 residues. Germline V lookup: CDR1 SGHDT, CDR2 YYEEEE. CDR3: CASSVGLADYEQYF. CDR3 bases: TGTGCCAGCAGCGTGGGACTAGCGGACTACGAGCAGTACTTC.

The chain is built from TRBV18 and TRBJ1-2, with D unclear. The CDR3 contains 13 residues. V lost 3 bases to trimming and J lost 5 bases, with 10 bases between them. CDR1 and CDR2 (germline): KGHSH, LQKENI. The CDR3: CASSPDGIYGYTF. Here the CDR3 DNA reads TGTGCCAGCTCACCCGACGGGATTTATGGCTACACCTTC.

CDR3 in amino acids: CASSFKSPEQFF. CDR3 nucleotide sequence: TGTGCCAGCAGCTTTAAGAGCCCTGAGCAGTTCTTC. The chain is built from TRBV5-6 and TRBJ2-1, with D unresolved. V gave up 2 bases and J gave up 9 bases, with 9 bases separating them. The germline V gene encodes CDR1 SGHDT and CDR2 YYEEEE. This CDR3 has 12 residues.

The chain combines TRBV27 with TRBJ2-1; D ambiguous. V shed 5 bases and J shed 6 bases, with 5 bases lying between them. CDR3 length: 11 residues. Per germline, CDR1 MNHEY and CDR2 SMNVEV (reference sequence). In DNA form, the CDR3 reads TGTGCCAGCAGTCAACTCAATGAGCAGTTCTTC. It specifies CASSQLNEQFF.

This rearrangement joins TRBV19 to TRBJ2-7; a weak D match, TRBD1 (6 bases). Looked up from germline, CDR1 is LNHDA and CDR2 is SQIVND (reference sequence). The CDR3 runs 14 residues. Trimming shortened V by 4 bases and J by 7 bases, and 17 bases separated the two germline ends. CDR3 sequence: CASSNNREIWEQYF. In DNA, the CDR3 is TGTGCCAGTAGTAACAACAGGGAAATTTGGGAGCAGTACTTC. Full variable domain (outside the CDR3, taken from reference TRBV19 and TRBJ2-7): DGGITQSPKYLFRKEGQNVTLSCEQNLNHDAMYWYRQDPGQGLRLIYYSQIVNDFQKGDIAEGYSVSREKKESFPLTVTSAQKNPTAFYLCASSNNREIWEQYFGPGTRLTVT.

This chain links TRBV10-3 with TRBJ1-1, with D perhaps matching TRBD1 (6 bases). CDR1 and CDR2 (germline): ENHRY, SYGVKD. Trimming took off 8 bases at V and 3 bases at J, with 13 bases between the two ends. The CDR3 sequence is 13 residues long. The CDR3 DNA reads TGTGCCATCGCCCTTGCAGGGGACACTGAAGCTTTCTTT. It encodes CAIALAGDTEAFF.

This clone was seen a single time. The chain recombines TRBV4-2 with TRBJ2-7; 7 nucleotides align to TRBD2. CDR3 size: 17 residues. CDR1 and CDR2 (germline): LGHNA, YNFKEQ. V gave up 1 base and J gave up 0 bases; unmatched junction bases: 9. The CDR3 DNA is TGTGCCAGCAGCCAAGTAATTAGCGGGTCCAGCTCCTACGAGCAGTACTTC. It codes for CASSQVISGSSSYEQYF.

The chain joins TRBV2 to TRBJ1-4, with a possible D match to TRBD1 (6 bases). CDR3 size: 15 residues. Per the germline V gene, CDR1 is SNHLY and CDR2 is FYNNEI. Trimming stripped 5 bases from V and 8 bases from J, with 18 bases between. The CDR3 DNA sequence: TGTGCCAGCAGTACGGAGGACAGCGTAGGGGAAAAACTGTTTTTT. This gives the protein CASSTEDSVGEKLFF.

The V call is TRBV6-5, the J call TRBJ2-1, with TRBD2 as a possible D gene (6 bases). Germline V gene lookup returns CDR1 MNHEY and CDR2 SVGAGI. With 5 bases removed from V and 7 bases from J, the gap between germline ends came to 15 bases. The CDR3 has 14 amino acids. CDR3 protein: CASSPGGLGNEQFF. The CDR3 DNA reads TGTGCCAGCAGTCCCGGGGGTCTGGGTAATGAGCAGTTCTTC.

V is TRBV28 and J is TRBJ2-7; the D gene is possibly TRBD2 (7 bases). CDR1 is MDHEN, CDR2 SYDVKM, per germline. CDR3 length: 14 amino acids. Trimming stripped 6 bases from V and 1 base from J, with 13 bases between. The CDR3 DNA reads TGTGCCAGCAGGGACAGCGGGGTTTCCTACGAGCAGTACTTC. This encodes CASRDSGVSYEQYF.

The chain uses TRBV6-4 and TRBJ2-1; D perhaps matches TRBD1 (6 bases). The CDR3 has 12 residues. Trimming took 5 bases from V and 9 from J, leaving 11 bases between them. Germline V CDR1 and CDR2: MRHNA, SNTAGT. CDR3: CASSKNRAEQFF. For the CDR3, the DNA is TGTGCCAGCAGTAAGAACAGGGCTGAGCAGTTCTTC.

J is TRBJ2-7 and V is TRBV6-1; 8 nucleotides line up with TRBD2. The CDR3 is 15 residues long. Germline V gene data show CDR1 as MNHNS and CDR2 as SASEGT. Germline trimming cut 4 bases from V and 7 bases from J; bases unmatched to any gene: 12. CDR3 amino acids: CASSGSGSLRGEQYF. CDR3 bases: TGTGCCAGCAGTGGGAGCGGGAGTCTTCGGGGGGAGCAGTACTTC.

The chain joins TRBV5-1 to TRBJ2-3, with 7 bases identical to TRBD2. The germline gives CDR1 SGHRS, CDR2 YFSETQ. There are 17 residues in the CDR3. The V and J ends lost 1 base and 2 bases, in that order; junction bases with no gene match: 10. The CDR3 loop is CASSLYLSSGLTDTQYF. In DNA, the CDR3 is TGCGCCAGCAGCTTGTATTTATCTAGCGGCCTCACAGATACGCAGTATTTT.

The chain joins TRBV5-1 to TRBJ2-7; no definite D call. CDR3 length equals 14 residues. V was pared by 3 bases and J by 4 bases, with 14 bases between. Germline V lookup: CDR1 SGHRS, CDR2 YFSETQ. DNA for the CDR3: TGCGCCAGCAGCTCGACCCCGGTCAGGTACGAGCAGTACTTC. It yields the protein CASSSTPVRYEQYF. The full variable domain, with the rest looked up from reference TRBV5-1 and TRBJ2-7, is KAGVTQTPRYLIKTRGQQVTLSCSPISGHRSVSWYQQTPGQGLQFLFEYFSETQRNKGNFPGRFSGRQFSNSRSEMNVSTLELGDSALYLCASSSTPVRYEQYFGPGTRLTVT.

J is TRBJ2-3 and V is TRBV19, with TRBD1 identical over 11 bases. The CDR3 loop spans 17 amino acids. Germline trimming cut 3 bases from V and 6 bases from J; bases unmatched to any gene: 11. The germline V gene encodes CDR1 LNHDA and CDR2 SQIVND (reference sequence). The CDR3 sequence is CASSILSGQGERDTQYF. The CDR3 DNA sequence: TGTGCCAGTAGTATTTTATCGGGACAGGGGGAGAGGGATACGCAGTATTTT.